Listed below are T cell receptor beta chains from one sample, sequenced in a study of Ad26.COV2.S vaccination and SARS-CoV-2 variants. The assay was immunoSEQ multiplex PCR, and TCRdb's table has in-frame clones only and misses some. The table lists roughly 400,000 clones, less than 95% of them singletons. The sample in question was peripheral blood, obtained in a trial of Ad26.COV2.S vaccine versus placebo. The receptors shown here come from a person between 18 and 65 years old who received the Ad26.COV2.S COVID-19 vaccine or a placebo. Both conserved end residues are part of each CDR3. Fields, in order: J gene, D gene, V gene, clone size, CDR3 protein, CDR3 DNA. The D gene is left open where the match is weak. Size is omitted from some rows. Given values are once, few, many or a class for expanded clones.

TRBJ1-1 | NA | TRBV6-2/TRBV6-3 | NA | CASSYDAEGYTEAFF | TGTGCCAGCAGTTACGATGCCGAAGGGTACACTGAAGCTTTCTTT
TRBJ2-1 | TRBD2 | TRBV10-3 | NA | CASTSGSYNEQFF | TGTGCCTCTACTAGCGGATCCTACAATGAGCAGTTCTTC
TRBJ2-3 | TRBD1 | TRBV30 | NA | CAWSRQGADTQYF | TGTGCCTGGAGCCGACAGGGGGCTGATACGCAGTATTTT
TRBJ1-1 | NA | TRBV5-1 | NA | CASSLGGVPEAFF | TGCGCCAGCAGCTTGGGCGGGGTTCCTGAAGCTTTCTTT
TRBJ1-3 | NA | TRBV7-3 | NA | CASSLQGENTIYF | TGTGCCAGCAGCTTACAGGGAGAGAACACCATATATTTT
TRBJ1-3 | NA | TRBV2 | NA | CASSEITSGNTIYF | TGTGCCAGCAGTGAAATCACGTCTGGAAACACCATATATTTT
TRBJ1-4 | TRBD1 | TRBV29-1 | NA | CSAWDRAEKLFF | TGCAGCGCCTGGGACAGGGCCGAAAAACTGTTTTTT
TRBJ1-1 | NA | TRBV5-1 | NA | CASSYDTGNTEAFF | TGCGCCAGCAGCTATGACACTGGGAACACTGAAGCTTTCTTT
TRBJ2-7 | NA | TRBV6-2/TRBV6-3 | NA | CASSYGPALNYEQYF | TGTGCCAGCAGTTACGGGCCAGCTCTTAACTACGAGCAGTACTTC
TRBJ2-3 | TRBD1 | TRBV13 | NA | CASSGQGDTQYF | TGTGCCAGCAGCGGACAGGGGGATACGCAGTATTTT
TRBJ2-7 | NA | TRBV29-1 | once | CSVEFTLVGEQYF | TGCAGCGTTGAATTTACCCTTGTTGGCGAGCAGTACTTC
TRBJ1-1 | TRBD1 | TRBV27 | NA | CASSSPRGGNTEAFF | TGTGCCAGCAGTTCCCCCAGGGGGGGTAACACTGAAGCTTTCTTT
TRBJ2-7 | TRBD1 | TRBV3-1/TRBV3-2 | NA | CASSRTSGQGVYEQYF | TGTGCCAGCAGCCGGACGTCCGGACAGGGGGTGTACGAGCAGTACTTC
TRBJ1-6 | NA | TRBV28 | NA | CASSTPGWENSPLHF | TGTGCCAGCAGTACACCAGGGTGGGAAAATTCACCCCTCCACTTT
TRBJ2-6 | TRBD1 | TRBV27 | NA | CASTRLTGPDSGANVLTF | TGTGCCAGCACCCGACTGACAGGGCCCGACTCTGGGGCCAACGTCCTGACTTTC
TRBJ2-5 | NA | TRBV7-9 | once | CASSSGEKTQYF | TGTGCCAGCAGCTCGGGAGAGAAGACCCAGTACTTC
TRBJ2-2 | NA | TRBV27 | few | CASRIGGELFF | TGTGCCAGCAGGATCGGCGGGGAGCTGTTTTTT
TRBJ1-1 | NA | TRBV28 | NA | CASSSQVNTEAFF | TGTGCCAGCAGTTCCCAGGTGAACACTGAAGCTTTCTTT
TRBJ1-4 | NA | TRBV7-8 | NA | CASRRTVATNEKLFF | TGTGCCAGCAGGAGGACGGTTGCAACTAATGAAAAACTGTTTTTT
TRBJ2-4 | TRBD2 | TRBV7-9 | once | CAGTGTSGSYDIQYF | TGTGCCGGCACCGGGACTAGCGGGAGTTATGACATTCAGTACTTC
TRBJ1-1 | TRBD1 | TRBV5-5 | NA | CASSSWGTGNTEAFF | TGTGCCAGCAGCTCCTGGGGGACAGGGAATACTGAAGCTTTCTTT
TRBJ2-7 | TRBD1 | TRBV5-6 | once | CASSRGTGGSGYEQYF | TGTGCCAGCAGCCGCGGGACAGGGGGCTCGGGTTACGAGCAGTACTTC
TRBJ2-5 | NA | TRBV18 | NA | CASSPPDRQETQYF | TGTGCCAGCTCACCACCGGACAGACAAGAGACCCAGTACTTC
TRBJ1-2 | TRBD1 | TRBV2 | NA | CASSWTGADGYTF | TGTGCCAGCAGTTGGACAGGGGCGGATGGCTACACCTTC
TRBJ1-1 | NA | TRBV5-1 | NA | CASSFSGDTEAFF | TGCGCCAGCAGCTTTTCCGGTGACACTGAAGCTTTCTTT
TRBJ2-7 | TRBD1 | TRBV7-9 | NA | CASSLGQDAYEQYF | TGTGCCAGCAGCCTGGGACAGGACGCCTACGAGCAGTACTTC
TRBJ2-5 | NA | TRBV7-9 | NA | CASSLAGWETQYF | TGTGCCAGCAGCTTAGCAGGGTGGGAGACCCAGTACTTC
TRBJ2-3 | TRBD2 | TRBV4-2 | NA | CASSPTTRTSGATDTQYF | TGTGCCAGCAGCCCCACCACTAGGACTAGCGGGGCCACAGATACGCAGTATTTT
TRBJ2-1 | TRBD2 | TRBV7-6 | NA | CASSLLAGGGSYNEQFF | TGTGCCAGCAGCTTACTTGCGGGAGGAGGGTCATACAATGAGCAGTTCTTC
TRBJ1-2 | NA | TRBV12-3/TRBV12-4 | NA | CASGYSNYGYTF | TGTGCCAGCGGATATAGTAACTATGGCTACACCTTC
TRBJ1-5 | NA | TRBV19 | NA | CASSIGKDDSHSNQPQHF | TGTGCCAGTAGTATAGGAAAGGATGACTCCCATAGCAATCAGCCCCAGCATTTT
TRBJ2-7 | NA | TRBV19 | NA | CASSIDSATYEQYF | TGTGCCAGTAGTATAGATAGTGCGACCTACGAGCAGTACTTC
TRBJ2-3 | NA | TRBV9 | NA | CASSVGLSDTQYF | TGTGCCAGCAGCGTAGGCTTATCAGATACGCAGTATTTT
TRBJ1-4 | NA | TRBV28 | NA | CASSPSPPNEKLFF | TGTGCCAGCAGTCCCTCCCCCCCAAATGAAAAACTGTTTTTT
TRBJ1-4 | NA | TRBV9 | NA | CASSVAGEKLFF | TGTGCCAGCAGCGTAGCGGGTGAAAAACTGTTTTTT
TRBJ2-3 | NA | TRBV7-9 | NA | CASSSDRNTDTQYF | TGTGCCAGCAGCTCGGACAGAAACACAGATACGCAGTATTTT
TRBJ2-7 | TRBD2 | TRBV29-1 | NA | CSATSSGNNYEQYF | TGCAGCGCCACCTCGAGCGGGAATAACTACGAGCAGTACTTC
TRBJ2-1 | NA | TRBV11-2 | NA | CASSLGGGGNEQFF | TGTGCCAGCAGCTTAGGAGGGGGGGGCAATGAGCAGTTCTTC
TRBJ1-1 | TRBD1 | TRBV9 | NA | CASSVGGQAGGNTEAFF | TGTGCCAGCAGCGTAGGGGGACAGGCGGGAGGGAACACTGAAGCTTTCTTT
TRBJ2-5 | TRBD1 | TRBV10-3 | NA | CATGQGKETQYF | TGTGCCACAGGACAGGGGAAGGAGACCCAGTACTTC
TRBJ1-1 | NA | TRBV2 | NA | CARGRNTEAFF | TGTGCCAGGGGACGGAACACTGAAGCTTTCTTT
TRBJ1-3 | NA | TRBV9 | NA | CASSGRKNTIYF | TGTGCCAGCAGCGGCCGGAAAAACACCATATATTTT
TRBJ2-7 | TRBD2 | TRBV5-6 | NA | CASSSLAGPSYEQYF | TGTGCCAGCTCTTCACTAGCGGGCCCCTCCTACGAGCAGTACTTC
TRBJ2-7 | TRBD2 | TRBV18 | NA | CASSPFSGSYEQYF | TGTGCCAGCTCACCCTTCAGCGGGAGCTACGAGCAGTACTTC
TRBJ1-4 | NA | TRBV7-9 | NA | CASSLRADDYWTNEKLFF | TGTGCCAGCAGCTTAAGGGCCGATGACTACTGGACTAATGAAAAACTGTTTTTT
TRBJ2-7 | NA | TRBV29-1 | once | CSVLSSYEQYF | TGCAGCGTCCTGTCCTCTTACGAGCAGTACTTC
TRBJ2-1 | TRBD2 | TRBV4-1 | NA | CASSLDAGLAAADEQFF | TGCGCCAGCAGTCTAGACGCCGGACTAGCGGCGGCAGATGAGCAGTTCTTC
TRBJ1-1 | NA | TRBV4-3 | NA | CASSQELKNTEAFF | TGCGCCAGCAGCCAAGAACTGAAGAACACTGAAGCTTTCTTT
TRBJ1-2 | NA | TRBV9 | NA | CASSVVRINYGYTF | TGTGCCAGCAGCGTAGTTAGGATAAACTATGGCTACACCTTC
TRBJ1-2 | NA | TRBV10-3 | once | CAISESLGGTNYGYTF | TGTGCCATCAGTGAGTCTTTAGGGGGGACTAACTATGGCTACACCTTC
TRBJ1-5 | NA | TRBV7-2 | NA | CASSPTGSNQPQHF | TGTGCCAGCAGCCCCACAGGGAGCAATCAGCCCCAGCATTTT
TRBJ2-7 | NA | TRBV11-2 | NA | CASSLDHSYEQYF | TGTGCCAGCAGCTTAGATCACTCCTACGAGCAGTACTTC